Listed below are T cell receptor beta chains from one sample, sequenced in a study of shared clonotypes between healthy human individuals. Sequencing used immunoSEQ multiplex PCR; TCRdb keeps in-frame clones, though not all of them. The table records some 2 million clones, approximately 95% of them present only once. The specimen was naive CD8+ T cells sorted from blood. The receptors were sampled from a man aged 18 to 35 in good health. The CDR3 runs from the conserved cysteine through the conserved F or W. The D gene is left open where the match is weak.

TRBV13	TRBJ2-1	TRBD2	TGTGCCAGCAGCATTACTAGCGGGAGATACAATGAGCAGTTCTTC	CASSITSGRYNEQFF
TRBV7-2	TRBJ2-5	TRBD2	TGTGCCAGCAGCAAAATAGCGGGGGGGTCCGGCGAGACCCAGTACTTC	CASSKIAGGSGETQYF
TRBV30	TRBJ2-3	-	TGTGCCTGGAGTGTGCCGGAGAACACAGATACGCAGTATTTT	CAWSVPENTDTQYF
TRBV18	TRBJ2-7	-	TGTGCCAGCTCACCGCCGACAAATCCGTACGAGCAGTACTTC	CASSPPTNPYEQYF
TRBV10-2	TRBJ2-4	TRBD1	TGCGCCAGCAGTGAGTCGGGGTACAGGGGGGACATTCAGTACTTC	CASSESGYRGDIQYF
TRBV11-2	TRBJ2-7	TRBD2	TGTGCCAGCAGCTTATACGTAGCGGGAGGATCCTACGAGCAGTACTTC	CASSLYVAGGSYEQYF
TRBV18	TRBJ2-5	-	TGTGCCAGCTCACCACCGGCAGGGCAAGAGACCCAGTACTTC	CASSPPAGQETQYF
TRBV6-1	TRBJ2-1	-	TGTGCCAGCAGGGACCGGTACTCCTACAATGAGCAGTTCTTC	CASRDRYSYNEQFF
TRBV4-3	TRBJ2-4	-	TGCGCCAGCAGCCAAGATCAAGAAGGGAACATTCAGTACTTC	CASSQDQEGNIQYF
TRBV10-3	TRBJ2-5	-	TGTGCCATCAGTGAGTTAATGAACCAAGAGACCCAGTACTTC	CAISELMNQETQYF
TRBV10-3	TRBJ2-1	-	TGTGCCATCAGTCCAAAGGGCAACTCCTACAATGAGCAGTTCTTC	CAISPKGNSYNEQFF
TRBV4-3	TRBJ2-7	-	TGCGCCAGCAGCCAAGTGCCGGCGGCCAAGGGGAACGAGCAGTACTTC	CASSQVPAAKGNEQYF
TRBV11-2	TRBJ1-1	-	TGTGCCAGCACCACCGACGGAAACACTGAAGCTTTCTTT	CASTTDGNTEAFF
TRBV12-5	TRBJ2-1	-	TGTGCTAGTGGTCCGATGCTAGGGGAGGAGCAGTTCTTC	CASGPMLGEEQFF
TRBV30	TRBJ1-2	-	TGTGCCTGGAGTTGGGAGGATGGAAACTATGGCTACACCTTC	CAWSWEDGNYGYTF
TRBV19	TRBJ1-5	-	TGTGCCAGTAGTTTGACAGAATATAGCAATCAGCCCCAGCATTTT	CASSLTEYSNQPQHF
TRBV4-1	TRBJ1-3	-	TGCGCCAGCAGCCAATCCCCTCGGGAGAACACCATATATTTT	CASSQSPRENTIYF
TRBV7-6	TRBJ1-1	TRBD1	TGTGCCAGCAGCTTAGGGACAGGGAACACTGAAGCTTTCTTT	CASSLGTGNTEAFF
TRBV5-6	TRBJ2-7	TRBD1	TGTGCCAGCAGCCTTGAGGGACAGGGGATCGCGGGCTACGAGCAGTACTTC	CASSLEGQGIAGYEQYF